What follows are 6 T cell receptor beta chains derived from one specimen sequenced in a study of cytomegalovirus exposure and HLA in healthy donors. PCR was performed using 60 Vbeta and 13 Jbeta primers. Assay used: immunoSEQ multiplex PCR; TCRdb lists only in-frame clones, some missing. The repertoire holds tens of thousands of clones, with roughly 76% as singletons. The sample was PBMCs. Every receptor here comes from a male donor in good health and CMV-seropositive.

Note on this clone: Other DNA sequences in this specimen translate into the identical CDR3. This sequence joins TRBV7-9 and TRBJ2-3, with D unclear. CDR3 size: 13 residues. V was shortened by 5 bases and J by 2 bases, with 8 bases between the two germline ends. The V gene's germline CDR1 is SEHNR and CDR2 FQNEAQ (reference sequence). In DNA form, the CDR3 reads TGTGCCAGCAGCCCTGAGGTCACAGATACGCAGTATTTT. Its protein product is CASSPEVTDTQYF.

This chain uses TRBV7-6 with TRBJ2-3; 10 positions match TRBD2. The J segment lost 6 bases and the V segment lost 3 bases, leaving 18 bases of the junction unmatched. The CDR3 extends over 19 amino acids. Germline lookup yields CDR1 SGHVS and CDR2 FNYEAQ. CDR3 region: CASSFLGVASGGLRDTQYF. CDR3 coding DNA: TGTGCCAGCAGCTTCTTAGGTGTTGCTAGCGGGGGCCTCCGTGATACGCAGTATTTT. The whole variable domain, remainder taken from reference TRBV7-6 and TRBJ2-3, is GAGVSQSPRYKVTKRGQDVALRCDPISGHVSLYWYRQALGQGPEFLTYFNYEAQQDKSGLPNDRFSAERPEGSISTLTIQRTEQRDSAMYRCASSFLGVASGGLRDTQYFGPGTRLTVL.

The chain recombines TRBV27 with TRBJ2-7; the D gene is possibly TRBD2 (6 bases). Trimming left V 5 bases short and J 7 bases short, with 15 bases between. CDR3 length: 13 residues. CDR1 is MNHEY and CDR2 is SMNVEV in the germline V gene (reference sequence). CDR3 DNA: TGTGCCAGCAGTAGATGGGGGGTTGGTGAGCAGTACTTC. Encoded protein: CASSRWGVGEQYF.

The V call is TRBV14, the J call TRBJ2-7; 12 nucleotides match TRBD2. The CDR3 sequence is 15 residues long. Trimming cost V 2 bases and J 1 base; bases outside gene matches: 0. Germline CDR1 is SGHDN and CDR2 is FVKESK. This chain's CDR3 is CASSQTSGRSYEQYF. The CDR3 DNA sequence: TGTGCCAGCAGCCAAACTAGCGGGAGGTCCTACGAGCAGTACTTC.

The chain has TRBV19 and TRBJ1-2; D might be TRBD1 (5 bases). The CDR3 has 15 residues. Trimming took off 5 bases at V and 5 bases at J, with 18 bases between the two ends. Germline CDR1 is LNHDA and CDR2 is SQIVND (reference sequence). For the CDR3, the DNA is TGTGCCAGTAGTGCCCGGGGGAGCCTGGGATATGGCTACACCTTC. The encoded protein is CASSARGSLGYGYTF.

The chain is built from TRBV5-1 and TRBJ2-7, with TRBD2 matching 9 bases. The trim removed 7 bases at V and 0 bases at J, leaving 2 bases unmatched. CDR1 is SGHRS and CDR2 is YFSETQ in the germline V gene. The CDR3 loop spans 13 amino acids. Written as DNA, the CDR3 is TGCGCCAGCTCTAGCGGGAACTCCTACGAGCAGTACTTC. Protein sequence: CASSSGNSYEQYF.